This T cell receptor beta chain is drawn from a study of identical twins. This clonotype was seen many times. Antigen: not known. Through template switching, a universal primer site was introduced, and the cDNA contained unique molecular identifiers. Via MiXCR, TCRdb re-called the 5' RACE reads, giving one row per CDR3 protein. The top ten clones hold 9.5% to 15% of a sample with about 430,000 distinct CDR3 sequences, approximately 17% of them seen once. Study observations and caveats: Compared with models, monozygotic twins showed more out-of-frame TCR alpha sharing. Researchers reported weaker excess twin sharing in beta out-of-frame sequences. An excess of low generation probability was shown by twin-shared out-of-frame alpha sequences.

V lost 2 bases to trimming and J lost 0 bases, with 10 bases between them. The length of the CDR3 is 15 residues. CDR1 and CDR2 (germline): SGHTA, FQGNSA. The receptor was derived from a middle-aged man in good health. Sequenced material: naive T cells sorted from blood. The rearrangement uses TRBV7-2 and TRBJ1-1; no reliable D call. Here the CDR3 DNA reads TGTGCCAGCAGCTTAAGGGCAGTTATGAACACTGAAGCTTTCTTT. This translates into CASSLRAVMNTEAFF.